Listed below are T cell receptor beta chains from one sample, sequenced in a study of a mutant IDH1 vaccine in newly diagnosed glioma. Some clones are missing from TCRdb's copy, which holds only in-frame ones; the method was immunoSEQ multiplex PCR. The repertoire holds about 92,000 clones, with roughly 78% as singletons. This specimen was PBMCs, taken from a glioma patient treated with radiotherapy, temozolomide or both. All receptors derive from a middle-aged man with glioma. Both conserved end residues are part of each CDR3. The D gene is left open where the match is weak. Some rows mark clone size as missing; the rest say once, few, many or name a class of expanded clone.

V	J	D	size	DNA	CDR3
TRBV19	TRBJ2-1	TRBD2	NA	TGTGCCAGTAGTCGCCTAGCGGCCTCAGATGAGCAGTTCTTC	CASSRLAASDEQFF
TRBV9	TRBJ2-7	NA	NA	TGTGCCAGCAGCGTAACGGGTGCCCCCTCCTACGAGCAGTACTTC	CASSVTGAPSYEQYF
TRBV5-1	TRBJ2-5	NA	NA	TGCGCCAGCAGCTTGGGGTCGGAAGAGACCCAGTACTTC	CASSLGSEETQYF
TRBV15	TRBJ2-2	NA	NA	TGTGCCACCAGCAGAATCCCCCCTAGCGTAAACACCGGGGAGCTGTTTTTT	CATSRIPPSVNTGELFF
TRBV19	TRBJ2-3	NA	NA	TGTGCCAGTAGCTTAACTAGATGGGGCACAGATACGCAGTATTTT	CASSLTRWGTDTQYF
TRBV7-2	TRBJ1-1	NA	once	TGTGCCAGCAGACACACAGGGGAAGCTTTCTTT	CASRHTGEAFF
TRBV9	TRBJ2-3	TRBD1	few	TGTGCCAGCAGCCACAGGGGGCCAGATACGCAGTATTTT	CASSHRGPDTQYF
TRBV5-4	TRBJ2-2	TRBD1	NA	TGTGCCAGCAGCTCGACAGGGAAGATGTACACCGGGGAGCTGTTTTTT	CASSSTGKMYTGELFF
TRBV2	TRBJ1-2	TRBD1	NA	TGTGCCAGTGGACAGGGGTTCTATGGCTACACCTTC	CASGQGFYGYTF
TRBV11-1	TRBJ2-3	NA	NA	TGTGCCAGCAGCTTAGGTACAGGTCTTGCGACAGATACGCAGTATTTT	CASSLGTGLATDTQYF